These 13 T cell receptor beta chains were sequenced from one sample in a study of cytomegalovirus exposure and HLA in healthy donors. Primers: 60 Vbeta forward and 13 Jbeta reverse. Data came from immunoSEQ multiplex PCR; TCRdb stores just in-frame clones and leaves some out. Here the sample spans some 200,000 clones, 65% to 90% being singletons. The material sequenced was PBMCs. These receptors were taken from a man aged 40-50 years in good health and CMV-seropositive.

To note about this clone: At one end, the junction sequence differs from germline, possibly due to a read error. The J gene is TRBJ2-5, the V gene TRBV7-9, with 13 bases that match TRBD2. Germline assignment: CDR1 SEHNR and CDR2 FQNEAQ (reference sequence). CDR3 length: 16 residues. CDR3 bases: TGTTCCAGCCGTACTAGCGGGGGGGTGCAAAAAGAGACCCAGTACTTC. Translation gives CSSRTSGGVQKETQYF.

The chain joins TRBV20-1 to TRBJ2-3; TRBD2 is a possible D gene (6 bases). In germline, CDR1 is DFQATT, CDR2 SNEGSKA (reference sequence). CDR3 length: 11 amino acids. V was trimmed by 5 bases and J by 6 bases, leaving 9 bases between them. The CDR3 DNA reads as TGCAGTGCTGGACTATCTGATACGCAGTATTTT. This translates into CSAGLSDTQYF.

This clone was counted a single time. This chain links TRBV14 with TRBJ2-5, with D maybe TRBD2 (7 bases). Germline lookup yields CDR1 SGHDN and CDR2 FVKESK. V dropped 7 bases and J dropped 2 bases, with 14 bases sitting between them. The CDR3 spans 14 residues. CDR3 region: CASNLRGGQETQYF. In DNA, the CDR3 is TGTGCCAGCAATTTGAGGGGGGGTCAAGAGACCCAGTACTTC. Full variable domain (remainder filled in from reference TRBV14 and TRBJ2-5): EAGVTQFPSHSVIEKGQTVTLRCDPISGHDNLYWYRRVMGKEIKFLLHFVKESKQDESGMPNNRFLAERTGGTYSTLKVQPAELEDSGVYFCASNLRGGQETQYFGPGTRLLVL.

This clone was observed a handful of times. The CDR3 DNA sequence: TGTGCCAGCAGGGACAGTAGCAATCAGCCCCAGCATTTT. Translated: CASRDSSNQPQHF. This chain joins TRBV28 and TRBJ1-5; maybe TRBD1 (6 bases). The V gene's germline CDR1 is MDHEN and CDR2 SYDVKM. This CDR3 region has 13 residues. V lost 6 bases and J lost 0, with 6 bases in between.

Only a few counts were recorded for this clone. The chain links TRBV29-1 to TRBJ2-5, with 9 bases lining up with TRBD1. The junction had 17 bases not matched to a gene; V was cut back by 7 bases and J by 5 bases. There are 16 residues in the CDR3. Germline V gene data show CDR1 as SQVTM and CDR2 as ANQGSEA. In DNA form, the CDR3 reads TGCAGCGCCCGAGGAGGAACAGGGGGCTCGAGTGAGACCCAGTACTTC. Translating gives CSARGGTGGSSETQYF.

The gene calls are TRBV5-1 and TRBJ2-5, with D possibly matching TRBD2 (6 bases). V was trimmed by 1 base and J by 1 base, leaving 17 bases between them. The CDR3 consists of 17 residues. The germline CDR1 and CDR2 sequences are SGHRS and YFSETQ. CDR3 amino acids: CASSLRPAGLIQETQYF. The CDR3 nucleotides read TGCGCCAGCAGCTTGAGGCCGGCGGGGCTTATCCAAGAGACCCAGTACTTC.

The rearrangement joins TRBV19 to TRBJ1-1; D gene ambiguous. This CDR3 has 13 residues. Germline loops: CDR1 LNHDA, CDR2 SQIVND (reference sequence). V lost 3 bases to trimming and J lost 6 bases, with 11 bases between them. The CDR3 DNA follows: TGTGCCAGTAGTATCGTACGAGAGGCTGAAGCTTTCTTT. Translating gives CASSIVREAEAFF.

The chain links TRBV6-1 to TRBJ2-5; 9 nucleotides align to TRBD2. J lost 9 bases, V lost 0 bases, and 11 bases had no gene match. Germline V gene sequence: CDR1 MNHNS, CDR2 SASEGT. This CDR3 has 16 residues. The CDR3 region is CASSEAPGLATGAQYF. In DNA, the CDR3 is TGTGCCAGCAGTGAAGCGCCGGGACTAGCAACCGGGGCCCAGTACTTC.

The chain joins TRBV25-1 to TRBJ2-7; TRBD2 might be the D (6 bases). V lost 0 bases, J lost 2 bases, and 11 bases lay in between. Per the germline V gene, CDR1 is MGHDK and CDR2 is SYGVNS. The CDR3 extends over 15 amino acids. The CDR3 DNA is TGTGCCAGCAGTGAATACACCGGGGGAGCCTACGAGCAGTACTTC. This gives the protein CASSEYTGGAYEQYF.

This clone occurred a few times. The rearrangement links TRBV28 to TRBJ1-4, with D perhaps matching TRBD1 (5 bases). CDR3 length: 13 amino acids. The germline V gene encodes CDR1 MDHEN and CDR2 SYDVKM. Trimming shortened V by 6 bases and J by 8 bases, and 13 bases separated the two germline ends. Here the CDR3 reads CASRGQGREKLFF. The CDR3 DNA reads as TGTGCCAGCAGGGGGCAGGGAAGAGAAAAACTGTTTTTT.

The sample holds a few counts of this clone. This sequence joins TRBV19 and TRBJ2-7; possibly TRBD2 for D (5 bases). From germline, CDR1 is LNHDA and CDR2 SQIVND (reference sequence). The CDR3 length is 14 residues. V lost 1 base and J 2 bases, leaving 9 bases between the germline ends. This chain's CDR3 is CASSIGTQAYEQYF. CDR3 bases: TGTGCCAGTAGTATAGGGACTCAGGCCTACGAGCAGTACTTC. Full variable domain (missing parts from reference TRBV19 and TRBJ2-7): DGGITQSPKYLFRKEGQNVTLSCEQNLNHDAMYWYRQDPGQGLRLIYYSQIVNDFQKGDIAEGYSVSREKKESFPLTVTSAQKNPTAFYLCASSIGTQAYEQYFGPGTRLTVT.

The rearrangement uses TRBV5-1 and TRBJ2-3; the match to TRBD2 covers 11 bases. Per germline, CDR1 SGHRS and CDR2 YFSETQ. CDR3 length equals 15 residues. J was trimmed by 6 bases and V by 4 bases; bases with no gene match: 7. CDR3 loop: CASSLLAGGGDTQYF. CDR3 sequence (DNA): TGCGCCAGCAGCCTTCTAGCGGGGGGCGGGGATACGCAGTATTTT.

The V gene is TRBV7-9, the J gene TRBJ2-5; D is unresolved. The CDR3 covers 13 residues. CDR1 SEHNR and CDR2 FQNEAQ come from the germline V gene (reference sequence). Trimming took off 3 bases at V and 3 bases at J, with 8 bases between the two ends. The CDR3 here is CASSFGVEETQYF. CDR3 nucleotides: TGTGCCAGCAGCTTCGGTGTGGAAGAGACCCAGTACTTC.